These T cell receptor beta chains were read from a single sample in a study of shared clonotypes between healthy human individuals. Sequencing used immunoSEQ multiplex PCR; TCRdb keeps in-frame clones, though not all of them. The data show about 2 million clones, roughly 95% seen once. Sequences were obtained from naive CD4+ T cells sorted from blood. Receptors were obtained from a man between 18 and 35 years old in good health. Each CDR3 is given with its conserved first and last residue. D genes are given only for firm matches. Clone size is given for some rows only: seen once, a few or many times, or a class if the clone is expanded.

v_call	d_call	clone_size	j_call	cdr3_nt	cdr3_aa
TRBV30	TRBD1	-	TRBJ1-1	TGTGCCTGGAGTGGGGTAGCTGGCGTACATGGAACAGGGGAGGGTTTCTTT	CAWSGVAGVHGTGEGFF
TRBV6-5	-	-	TRBJ1-2	TGTGCCAGCAGTTACCTTCAGCAGGGGCGAAGCTATGGCTACACCTTC	CASSYLQQGRSYGYTF
TRBV5-6	-	-	TRBJ1-5	TGTGCCAGCAGCCTTTCAGGTTATAGCAATCAGCCCCAGCATTTT	CASSLSGYSNQPQHF
TRBV5-1	-	-	TRBJ2-7	TGCGCCAGCAGCTGGGGGGACAGCTCCTACGAGCAGTACTTC	CASSWGDSSYEQYF
TRBV6-1	-	-	TRBJ2-2	TGTGCCAGCGGGCCAGGGCCCGGGGAGCTGTTTTTT	CASGPGPGELFF
TRBV6-5	TRBD1	-	TRBJ1-2	TGTGCCAGCAGTCCGGGACAGGGGGCTTTTGGCTACACCTTC	CASSPGQGAFGYTF
TRBV28	-	-	TRBJ1-6	TGTGCCAGCAGTTTGGGGAGGGGTCCCCTCCACTTT	CASSLGRGPLHF
TRBV15	TRBD1	once	TRBJ1-4	TGTGCCACCAGCAGACCCGGGCAGGGGGCGGGTGAAAAACTGTTTTTT	CATSRPGQGAGEKLFF
TRBV29-1	TRBD2	-	TRBJ2-1	TGCAGCGTTTCGCTAGGGACTAGTAGGAGGAGACCCTCCTACAATGAGCAGTTCTTC	CSVSLGTSRRRPSYNEQFF
TRBV19	-	few	TRBJ1-2	TGTGCCAGTAGTCTCCGGGCTTCCACAAACTATGGCTACACCTTC	CASSLRASTNYGYTF
TRBV27	-	-	TRBJ1-1	TGTGCCAGCAGTTTAGGGGCCCAAGGGCGCGCTCAGGCGGCCGGGACTGAAGCTTTCTTT	CASSLGAQGRAQAAGTEAFF
TRBV6-6	TRBD1	-	TRBJ2-7	TGTGCCAGCAGTTACTCGGGACAGATCACCTACGAGCAGTACTTC	CASSYSGQITYEQYF
TRBV10-2	-	few	TRBJ2-7	TGCGCCAGCAGTGACCCCGCTACGGCCTACGAGCAGTACTTC	CASSDPATAYEQYF
TRBV5-5	-	few	TRBJ1-4	TGTGCCAGCAGCTTGGACAGTGCAACTAATGAAAAACTGTTTTTT	CASSLDSATNEKLFF
TRBV6-5	-	-	TRBJ1-4	TGTGCCAGCAGCCTAACGACTGGTGGGGCTGAAAAACTGTTTTTT	CASSLTTGGAEKLFF
TRBV9	TRBD2	-	TRBJ2-3	TGTGCCAGCAGCCTAGGACTAGCGGGAGCGGGAGATACGCAGTATTTT	CASSLGLAGAGDTQYF
TRBV19	-	-	TRBJ2-3	TGTGCCAGTATGGCTAGCTCCCTAACAGATACGCAGTATTTT	CASMASSLTDTQYF
TRBV6-6	TRBD2	-	TRBJ2-1	TGTGCCAGCAGTTACGTGCTAGCGGGAGATAATGAGCAGTTCTTC	CASSYVLAGDNEQFF
TRBV4-3	TRBD2	-	TRBJ2-5	TGCGCCAGCAGCCAAGGGTCAGCGGGAGTTGGGGAGACCCAGTACTTC	CASSQGSAGVGETQYF
TRBV7-9	TRBD1	-	TRBJ1-2	TGTGCCAGCAGCTTATACGGGACAGGGTTAAATGGCTACACCTTC	CASSLYGTGLNGYTF
TRBV11-2	TRBD1	-	TRBJ1-2	TGTGCCAGCAGCTTACAGGGGGCCGAGGCTGGCTACACCTTC	CASSLQGAEAGYTF
TRBV12-5	-	-	TRBJ2-5	TGTGCTAGTGGTTCGGGCACGGCAGGCCAAGAGACCCAGTACTTC	CASGSGTAGQETQYF
TRBV18	-	once	TRBJ1-1	TGTGCCAGCTCACAGGGCCGTACAGGGCACTTTGAAGCTTTCTTT	CASSQGRTGHFEAFF
TRBV14	-	-	TRBJ2-5	TGTGCCAGCAGCCACGACTCGGGCACTAGCTTTTACGAGACCCAGTACTTC	CASSHDSGTSFYETQYF
TRBV5-1	TRBD1	-	TRBJ1-1	TGCGCCAGCAGCCCCTTCCAGGGGGTGAACACTGAAGCTTTCTTT	CASSPFQGVNTEAFF
TRBV15	TRBD1	-	TRBJ1-2	TGTGCCACCAGCCAGGAACAGGGGCCCTATGGCTACACCTTC	CATSQEQGPYGYTF
TRBV30	-	-	TRBJ2-7	TGTGCCTGGAGTGCTGGGGGCGGTCGGCGGTACGAGCAGTACTTC	CAWSAGGGRRYEQYF
TRBV2	-	-	TRBJ2-2	TGTGCCAGCACGGGGGAAAACACCGGGGAGCTGTTTTTT	CASTGENTGELFF
TRBV12-1	-	-	TRBJ2-1	TGTGCCAGCAGCCTTCATCCCTGGGATTACAATGAGCAGTTCTTC	CASSLHPWDYNEQFF
TRBV7-9	-	once	TRBJ2-3	TGTGCCAGCAGCTTATTGGCAACAGGGAGCACAGATACGCAGTATTTT	CASSLLATGSTDTQYF
TRBV10-1	-	-	TRBJ1-1	TGCGCCAGCAGGATACCGTGTCGGGAAGCTTTCTTT	CASRIPCREAFF
TRBV6-1	TRBD2	-	TRBJ2-7	TGTGCCAGCAGTGAAGTGGGGGGGTTTCGGAGCACCTCGCAGTACTTC	CASSEVGGFRSTSQYF
TRBV7-2	-	-	TRBJ1-4	TGTGCCAGCAGCTTTCAAGGACTTGGGCAGGAAAAACTGTTTTTT	CASSFQGLGQEKLFF
TRBV6-4	-	-	TRBJ2-1	TGTGCCAGCAGTGACAGGGGTGAGCAGTTCTTC	CASSDRGEQFF
TRBV11-2	-	-	TRBJ2-7	TGTGCCAGCAGCCCCCGTTTGGAGGGAGGCCCCGAGCAGTACTTC	CASSPRLEGGPEQYF
TRBV10-2	-	few	TRBJ2-7	TGCGCCAGCAGTCTGCGAGATTGGAGGGGATGGTACGAGCAGTACTTC	CASSLRDWRGWYEQYF
TRBV6-1	-	-	TRBJ2-5	TGTGCCACGGAGGGAGTAGAGACCCAGTACTTC	CATEGVETQYF
TRBV7-3	-	-	TRBJ2-7	TGTGCCAGCAGCCTAGGCCAGGGCGGGCCCTACGAGCAGTACTTC	CASSLGQGGPYEQYF
TRBV7-9	-	-	TRBJ1-3	TGTGCCAGCAGCTTAGGAGTCAGCCACTCTGGAAACACCATATATTTT	CASSLGVSHSGNTIYF
TRBV5-1	-	-	TRBJ2-7	TGCGCCAGCAGCTTGCTACCAGATTCCCCCTACGAGCAGTACTTC	CASSLLPDSPYEQYF
TRBV5-1	-	-	TRBJ2-4	TGCGCCAGCAGCTTGGTTGGGGAAGCAGTAGGCAAAAACATTCAGTACTTC	CASSLVGEAVGKNIQYF
TRBV29-1	-	-	TRBJ2-1	TGCAGCGTTGGAGCACTAGGGGAGCAGTTCTTC	CSVGALGEQFF
TRBV10-2	-	-	TRBJ1-1	TGCGCCAGCAGTGTTACAGAGGGGAACACTGAAGCTTTCTTT	CASSVTEGNTEAFF
TRBV10-1	TRBD1	few	TRBJ1-6	TGCGCCAGCAGCGGACAGGGCGATTCACCCCTCCACTTT	CASSGQGDSPLHF
TRBV20-1	-	-	TRBJ2-5	TGCAGTGCTACCGGGACAGAGACCCAGTACTTC	CSATGTETQYF
TRBV7-2	TRBD2	-	TRBJ2-3	TGTGCCAGCAGCTTAGTGGGACTAGAAAGAGATACGCAGTATTTT	CASSLVGLERDTQYF
TRBV2	TRBD2	-	TRBJ2-3	TGTGCCAGCAGGGGACTAGCGAACCCAGATACGCAGTATTTT	CASRGLANPDTQYF
TRBV18	-	-	TRBJ2-7	TGTGCCAGCTCACCCGGGCTACTCGGGGCCTACGAGCAGTACTTC	CASSPGLLGAYEQYF
TRBV7-3	-	once	TRBJ2-3	TGTGCCAGCAGCTTGAGACTTAGCACAGATACGCAGTATTTT	CASSLRLSTDTQYF
TRBV6-5	-	-	TRBJ1-1	TGTGCCAGCAGTTACAGGGCTATATCGGGGGTCACTGAAGCTTTCTTT	CASSYRAISGVTEAFF
TRBV6-1	TRBD1	-	TRBJ2-5	TGTGCCAGCAGTAGAGGACAGGGAGGGACCCAGTACTTC	CASSRGQGGTQYF
TRBV6-6	-	-	TRBJ1-2	TGTGCCAGCAGTCCTTCGGGTTATGGCTACACCTTC	CASSPSGYGYTF
TRBV9	-	-	TRBJ2-7	TGTGCCAGCAGCGTAAATCCAGGGAGCTCCTACGAGCAGTACTTC	CASSVNPGSSYEQYF
TRBV28	-	-	TRBJ1-1	TGTGCCAGCAACAGGGACACCGAAGCTTTCTTT	CASNRDTEAFF
TRBV5-1	TRBD1	-	TRBJ2-7	TGCGCCAGCAGCCGCGACAGGGGAGTTAACGAGCAGTACTTC	CASSRDRGVNEQYF
TRBV19	-	-	TRBJ1-5	TGTGCCAGTAGTACAAGGGGAAACAATCAGCCCCAGCATTTT	CASSTRGNNQPQHF